This T cell receptor (beta chain) derives from a study of T cell responses to AZD1222 COVID-19 vaccine. Study-wide results and limits: Targets within unmutated variant regions were reportedly found for nearly half of spike-specific TCRs.

The sample holds a few counts of this clone. Its target is unknown. Clones were sequenced by immunoSEQ multiplex PCR, and TCRdb holds only the in-frame ones, with some missing. Among over 150,000 clones, 70% to 90% were seen once, and the ten largest hold around 4.5%. Trimming removed 6 bases at V and 5 bases at J, with 18 bases between. Germline V gene sequence: CDR1 MNHEY, CDR2 SVGAGI. The CDR3 covers 15 residues. The starting material was peripheral blood, obtained 28 days after the second AZD1222 dose. The TCR was taken from an adult who received the AZD1222 COVID-19 vaccine. The gene calls are TRBV6-5 and TRBJ2-3, with D maybe TRBD2 (6 bases). CDR3 in amino acids: CASSWDSEAGDTQYF. The CDR3 DNA reads as TGTGCCAGCAGCTGGGACTCCGAGGCTGGAGATACGCAGTATTTT.